A selection of T cell receptor beta chains follows, all from one sample in a study of Ad26.COV2.S vaccination and SARS-CoV-2 variants. The assay was immunoSEQ multiplex PCR, and TCRdb's table has in-frame clones only and misses some. The sample holds about 350,000 clones, roughly nine tenths seen once. The source material was peripheral blood, sampled after recovery from COVID-19. These receptors were obtained from a human donor who had recovered from COVID-19. CDR3s include the opening cysteine and the closing phenylalanine or tryptophan. D genes are given only for firm matches. Size is omitted from some rows. Given values are once, few, many or a class for expanded clones.

d_call	cdr3_length	clone_size	v_call	j_call	cdr3_nt	cdr3_aa
TRBD2	19	.	TRBV5-4	TRBJ2-3	TGTGCCAGCAGCCCGGGACTAGCGGGGGGTTCTCGGAGCACAGATACGCAGTATTTT	CASSPGLAGGSRSTDTQYF
.	16	.	TRBV2	TRBJ1-3	TGTGCCAGCAGTGGGCCCAGGGAGAGCTCTGGAAACACCATATATTTT	CASSGPRESSGNTIYF
.	17	.	TRBV29-1	TRBJ2-7	TGCAGCGTGGTAGGGAGGGGGGGGCACCCCCTGGGGTACGAGCAGTACTTC	CSVVGRGGHPLGYEQYF
TRBD1	13	.	TRBV10-3	TRBJ2-1	TGTGCCAGTGAGCCGGGACAGGACAATGAGCAGTTCTTC	CASEPGQDNEQFF
TRBD1	14	.	TRBV10-3	TRBJ1-1	TGTGCCATCAGGGAGACAGGGTCGAACACTGAAGCTTTCTTT	CAIRETGSNTEAFF
.	11	once	TRBV12-3/TRBV12-4	TRBJ2-3	TGTGCCAGCTCCTTAACAGATACGCAGTATTTT	CASSLTDTQYF
TRBD1	19	.	TRBV7-2	TRBJ2-4	TGTGCCAGCAGCTTAGTCCCCCCCGGCAGGGGGCGAGGAGTGAACATTCAGTACTTC	CASSLVPPGRGRGVNIQYF
TRBD2	16	.	TRBV11-2	TRBJ2-2	TGTGCCAGCAGCATGCGCTTAGCGGGGGGGCTCGGGGAGCTGTTTTTT	CASSMRLAGGLGELFF
.	12	.	TRBV12-3/TRBV12-4	TRBJ2-1	TGTGCCAGCAGTTTAAACGGTGGTGAGCAGTTCTTC	CASSLNGGEQFF
.	16	.	TRBV14	TRBJ2-1	TGTGCCAGCAGCCGAAGTGGGGGGGCTGGTGACAATGAGCAGTTCTTC	CASSRSGGAGDNEQFF
TRBD1	14	.	TRBV6-5	TRBJ1-2	TGTGCCAGCAGCCGGGGACAGGGGGGAGGAGGCTACACCTTC	CASSRGQGGGGYTF
.	17	.	TRBV19	TRBJ1-2	TGTGCCAGTAGTGGTAGATGGGACGGAGGTGGAAACTATGGCTACACCTTC	CASSGRWDGGGNYGYTF
TRBD1	15	.	TRBV9	TRBJ1-6	TGTGCCAGCAGCGCCCGACAGGGAGGGAATTCCCCCCTCCACTTT	CASSARQGGNSPLHF
TRBD1	13	.	TRBV5-5	TRBJ2-1	TGTGCCAGCAGCTTCTCCAGGGGGAATGAGCAGTTCTTC	CASSFSRGNEQFF
.	12	.	TRBV19	TRBJ2-5	TGTGCCAGTAGTATGGCCGGGGAGACCCAGTACTTC	CASSMAGETQYF
.	12	few	TRBV6-6	TRBJ2-7	TGTGCCAGCGTAACTAACACCTACGAGCAGTACTTC	CASVTNTYEQYF
.	16	.	TRBV6-1	TRBJ1-6	TGTGCCAGCAGTGAAGATCGGGAGCTGAGGACTTCACCCCTCCACTTT	CASSEDRELRTSPLHF
TRBD2	15	.	TRBV6-1	TRBJ2-5	TGTGCCAGCAGTGAAAATTCGGGGGGGGCCGAGACCCAGTACTTC	CASSENSGGAETQYF
.	16	.	TRBV11-2	TRBJ1-4	TGTGCCAGCAGCCGGGTTGCATTGGGGCTCCGAGAGAAACTGTTTTTT	CASSRVALGLREKLFF
.	15	.	TRBV7-8	TRBJ2-1	TGTGCCAGCAGCTCGGACTCCCTTGTAAACAATGAGCAGTTCTTC	CASSSDSLVNNEQFF
.	16	.	TRBV7-9	TRBJ1-4	TGTGCCAGCAGCTTAGCGTCGGGGGCAACTAATGAAAAACTGTTTTTT	CASSLASGATNEKLFF
TRBD2	16	once	TRBV7-2	TRBJ2-5	TGTGCCAGCAGCCTTCAGTTGCGGGGGGGCCGGGAGACCCAGTACTTC	CASSLQLRGGRETQYF
TRBD1	16	.	TRBV5-1	TRBJ2-5	TGCGCCAGCAGCTGGGCCCGGGACAGCCGTAGGGAGACCCAGTACTTC	CASSWARDSRRETQYF
TRBD1	17	.	TRBV5-1	TRBJ1-2	TGCGCCAGCAGCCGAAGGGCCCCGGGACAGGGGAGCTATGGCTACACCTTC	CASSRRAPGQGSYGYTF
.	14	.	TRBV2	TRBJ2-1	TGTGCCAGCAAAACAGGGTCCTCCTACAATGAGCAGTTCTTC	CASKTGSSYNEQFF
.	16	.	TRBV4-2	TRBJ2-5	TGTGCCAGCAGCCAGGACCCGGGACACCTCCAAGAGACCCAGTACTTC	CASSQDPGHLQETQYF
.	14	.	TRBV9	TRBJ2-1	TGTGCCAGCAGCGGCCGGACAACAGTTAATGAGCAGTTCTTC	CASSGRTTVNEQFF